These T cell receptor beta chains were read from a single sample in a study of blood T cell repertoires in COVID-19. Here immunoSEQ multiplex PCR was the method, and the copy in TCRdb shows in-frame clones only, minus some. The repertoire holds over 300,000 clones, with almost 85% as singletons. The sample taken for sequencing was peripheral blood. These receptors were taken from a human donor in a cohort sampled during active COVID-19. Each CDR3 is given with its conserved first and last residue. Each record gives: CDR3 DNA, CDR3 protein, D gene, clone size, V gene, J gene. A D gene is named only where the DNA matches it firmly. Clone size is not always given. Where it is, it says once, few, many or a class for expanded clones.

cdr3_nt: TGTGCCAGCAGCATTGGACATACAAACTATGGCTACACCTTC
cdr3_aa: CASSIGHTNYGYTF
d_call: NA
clone_size: NA
v_call: TRBV6-5
j_call: TRBJ1-2

cdr3_nt: TGTGCCAGCAGCTTACTGCAGGGTACAGGAAACACCATATATTTT
cdr3_aa: CASSLLQGTGNTIYF
d_call: NA
clone_size: NA
v_call: TRBV7-6
j_call: TRBJ1-3

cdr3_nt: TGCGCCAGCAGCTTAAGGACAGGGGGGATGAACACTGAAGCTTTCTTT
cdr3_aa: CASSLRTGGMNTEAFF
d_call: TRBD1
clone_size: NA
v_call: TRBV5-1
j_call: TRBJ1-1

cdr3_nt: TGTGCCAGCAGCCATACGGGAAACATTCAGTACTTC
cdr3_aa: CASSHTGNIQYF
d_call: NA
clone_size: few
v_call: TRBV3-1/TRBV3-2
j_call: TRBJ2-4

cdr3_nt: TGTGCCAGCAGTCAGTCGAACACCGGGGAGCTGTTTTTT
cdr3_aa: CASSQSNTGELFF
d_call: NA
clone_size: few
v_call: TRBV6-4
j_call: TRBJ2-2

cdr3_nt: TGTGCCAGCTCATACAGGGACACCGGGGAGCTGTTTTTT
cdr3_aa: CASSYRDTGELFF
d_call: NA
clone_size: once
v_call: TRBV18
j_call: TRBJ2-2

cdr3_nt: TGTGCCACAACAGGGACCACAGATACGCAGTATTTT
cdr3_aa: CATTGTTDTQYF
d_call: NA
clone_size: NA
v_call: TRBV7-9
j_call: TRBJ2-3

cdr3_nt: TGCAGCGACCGGACGACAGCGGATACGCAGTATTTT
cdr3_aa: CSDRTTADTQYF
d_call: NA
clone_size: NA
v_call: TRBV29-1
j_call: TRBJ2-3

cdr3_nt: TGTGCCAGCAGCTTCAACCGGGACAGGGGCTACGATGGCTACACCTTC
cdr3_aa: CASSFNRDRGYDGYTF
d_call: TRBD1
clone_size: NA
v_call: TRBV11-2
j_call: TRBJ1-2

cdr3_nt: TGTGCCAGCAGCTTTTTGGACAGTGGCGACTATGGCTACACCTTC
cdr3_aa: CASSFLDSGDYGYTF
d_call: NA
clone_size: NA
v_call: TRBV12-1
j_call: TRBJ1-2

cdr3_nt: TGCAGTGCGGTGGGGGGGTGGCGCCAGCATTTT
cdr3_aa: CSAVGGWRQHF
d_call: NA
clone_size: NA
v_call: TRBV20-1
j_call: TRBJ1-5

cdr3_nt: TGTGCCACCAGTGATGGGGGACAGGGGAGGATCAATCAGCCCCAGCATTTT
cdr3_aa: CATSDGGQGRINQPQHF
d_call: TRBD1
clone_size: few
v_call: TRBV24-1
j_call: TRBJ1-5

cdr3_nt: TGTGCCAGCAGTATTCACAGGGGGCGTAAGACTGAAGCTTTCTTT
cdr3_aa: CASSIHRGRKTEAFF
d_call: TRBD1
clone_size: NA
v_call: TRBV27
j_call: TRBJ1-1

cdr3_nt: TGTGCCAGCAGCCGGGGCCCGAACACTGAAGCTTTCTTT
cdr3_aa: CASSRGPNTEAFF
d_call: NA
clone_size: few
v_call: TRBV3-1/TRBV3-2
j_call: TRBJ1-1

cdr3_nt: TGTGCCAGCAGCCAAGGTGCAGATCGGGACACCATATATTTT
cdr3_aa: CASSQGADRDTIYF
d_call: NA
clone_size: NA
v_call: TRBV3-1/TRBV3-2
j_call: TRBJ1-3

cdr3_nt: TGCAGCGTCCTAACAGGATGGAGGAACACCGGGGAGCTGTTTTTT
cdr3_aa: CSVLTGWRNTGELFF
d_call: NA
clone_size: once
v_call: TRBV29-1
j_call: TRBJ2-2

cdr3_nt: TGTGCCAGCAGCTTAGATCCTGGCAGGGGCTCGCCCCTCCACTTT
cdr3_aa: CASSLDPGRGSPLHF
d_call: NA
clone_size: NA
v_call: TRBV11-2
j_call: TRBJ1-6

cdr3_nt: TGTGCCAGCAGCTTAGACAGGGTCGGTTCTAACTATGGCTACACCTTC
cdr3_aa: CASSLDRVGSNYGYTF
d_call: NA
clone_size: NA
v_call: TRBV7-9
j_call: TRBJ1-2

cdr3_nt: TGTGCCAGCAGTTTAGGGACAGGGGCCTACGAGCAGTACTTC
cdr3_aa: CASSLGTGAYEQYF
d_call: TRBD1
clone_size: NA
v_call: TRBV27
j_call: TRBJ2-7

cdr3_nt: TGTGCCATCAGTGAGGGGACTGATGTCTCCTACAATGAGCAGTTCTTC
cdr3_aa: CAISEGTDVSYNEQFF
d_call: NA
clone_size: NA
v_call: TRBV10-3
j_call: TRBJ2-1

cdr3_nt: TGTGCCATCAGTGATGTCGGGACAGGGGGCGCCGGCTATGGCTACACCTTC
cdr3_aa: CAISDVGTGGAGYGYTF
d_call: TRBD1
clone_size: NA
v_call: TRBV10-3
j_call: TRBJ1-2

cdr3_nt: TGCAGCGGCGGGACCAAGGAGACCCAGTACTTC
cdr3_aa: CSGGTKETQYF
d_call: NA
clone_size: NA
v_call: TRBV29-1
j_call: TRBJ2-5

cdr3_nt: TGTGCCAGCAGCTTTGCTAGCGGGGGGGCCGGGAGGAATGAGCAGTTCTTC
cdr3_aa: CASSFASGGAGRNEQFF
d_call: TRBD2
clone_size: NA
v_call: TRBV7-6
j_call: TRBJ2-1

cdr3_nt: TGTGCCAGCAGCCATTTAGCACAGGCTACTAATGGCTACACCTTC
cdr3_aa: CASSHLAQATNGYTF
d_call: NA
clone_size: NA
v_call: TRBV3-1/TRBV3-2
j_call: TRBJ1-2

cdr3_nt: TGTGCCAGCAGCCAAGACAGGGGATATAATTCACCCCTCCACTTT
cdr3_aa: CASSQDRGYNSPLHF
d_call: NA
clone_size: NA
v_call: TRBV14
j_call: TRBJ1-6

cdr3_nt: TGCGCCAGCAGCCAAGCAACAGGGCGGGTAAGAGACGAGCAGTACTTC
cdr3_aa: CASSQATGRVRDEQYF
d_call: NA
clone_size: NA
v_call: TRBV4-1
j_call: TRBJ2-7

cdr3_nt: TGTGCCTGGAGTCTCCACAAGGGGACTCAGATTTTT
cdr3_aa: CAWSLHKGTQIF
d_call: NA
clone_size: NA
v_call: TRBV30
j_call: TRBJ1-4

cdr3_nt: TGTGCCAGCAGTACAGGGTATGGCTACACCTTC
cdr3_aa: CASSTGYGYTF
d_call: NA
clone_size: NA
v_call: TRBV14
j_call: TRBJ1-2

cdr3_nt: TGTGCCAGCAGTCTGGCGAACACTGAAGCTTTCTTT
cdr3_aa: CASSLANTEAFF
d_call: NA
clone_size: NA
v_call: TRBV5-5
j_call: TRBJ1-1

cdr3_nt: TGTGCCAGCAGATCAACTAGTAAAGAGACCCAGTACTTC
cdr3_aa: CASRSTSKETQYF
d_call: NA
clone_size: NA
v_call: TRBV2
j_call: TRBJ2-5